Below are 9 T cell receptor beta chains sequenced from a single sample in a study of blood T cell repertoires in COVID-19. Here immunoSEQ multiplex PCR was the method, and the copy in TCRdb shows in-frame clones only, minus some. Of a few hundred thousand clones in the sample, 85% were seen once. The sample taken for sequencing was peripheral blood. Receptors were obtained from a woman aged 18-29 years with acute or convalescent COVID-19.

This chain joins TRBV7-9 and TRBJ1-4; weak D call: TRBD1 (6 bases). Germline V lookup: CDR1 SEHNR, CDR2 FQNEAQ (reference sequence). The V gene lost 4 bases and the J gene lost 4 bases, with 16 bases spanning the gap. CDR3 size: 16 residues. The CDR3 nucleotides read TGTGCCAGCAGCTCCGAGAGGTTAGGGGGTAATGAAAAACTGTTTTTT. Its translation: CASSSERLGGNEKLFF.

This clone was counted once. V gene TRBV24-1 combines with J gene TRBJ1-2; 8 nucleotides line up with TRBD1. The trim removed 6 bases at V and 6 bases at J, leaving 8 bases unmatched. The length of the CDR3 is 14 residues. From germline, CDR1 is KGHDR and CDR2 SFDVKD. DNA for the CDR3: TGTGCCACCAGTCCAACAGGCAGGGGGCATGGCTACACCTTC. Translated, it gives CATSPTGRGHGYTF.

The chain links TRBV25-1 to TRBJ2-7; 7 bases fit TRBD2. Germline trimming cut 7 bases from V and 3 bases from J; bases unmatched to any gene: 6. In germline, CDR1 is MGHDK, CDR2 SYGVNS. The length of the CDR3 is 13 residues. CDR3 sequence (DNA): TGTGCCAGCATCGGGACTAATGTCTACGAGCAGTACTTC. It specifies CASIGTNVYEQYF.

The chain employs TRBV5-1 and TRBJ2-3, with TRBD2 identical over 15 bases. V lost 5 bases and J lost 0; bases outside the gene matches: 10. CDR1 SGHRS and CDR2 YFSETQ come from the germline V gene. This CDR3 spans 19 amino acids. Here the CDR3 reads CASSSPGLAGGMSTDTQYF. In DNA, the CDR3 is TGCGCCAGCAGTTCACCGGGACTAGCGGGGGGAATGAGCACAGATACGCAGTATTTT.

The gene calls are TRBV19 and TRBJ2-5; 12 positions match TRBD2. Trimming took 3 bases from V and 5 from J; bases not matched to a gene: 7. This CDR3 has 16 amino acids. Germline V gene lookup returns CDR1 LNHDA and CDR2 SQIVND (reference sequence). CDR3: CASSIPRTSGTETQYF. In DNA form, the CDR3 reads TGTGCCAGTAGTATTCCCCGGACTAGCGGGACGGAGACCCAGTACTTC. The full variable domain, completed using reference TRBV19 and TRBJ2-5, is DGGITQSPKYLFRKEGQNVTLSCEQNLNHDAMYWYRQDPGQGLRLIYYSQIVNDFQKGDIAEGYSVSREKKESFPLTVTSAQKNPTAFYLCASSIPRTSGTETQYFGPGTRLLVL.

The rearrangement uses TRBV3-1 (or the pseudogene TRBV3-2) and TRBJ2-7; maybe TRBD2 (6 bases). V lost 2 bases and J 0 bases, leaving 14 bases between the germline ends. CDR1 LGHDT and CDR2 YNNKEL come from the germline V gene (reference sequence). The CDR3 totals 16 residues. In DNA, the CDR3 is TGTGCCAGCAGCCAAATGGTCCCTAGCGTCTCCTACGAGCAGTACTTC. Translated, it gives CASSQMVPSVSYEQYF.

The chain is built from TRBV9 and TRBJ1-4; 9 bases are shared with TRBD1. This CDR3 contains 14 residues. CDR1 is SGDLS, CDR2 YYNGEE, per germline. V was pared by 3 bases and J by 8 bases, with 5 bases of the junction left unmatched. The CDR3 DNA is TGTGCCAGCAGCGCCGGGACAGGGAACGAAAAACTGTTTTTT. As protein: CASSAGTGNEKLFF.

The chain joins TRBV5-1 to TRBJ2-5, with D unclear. The V end was cut by 4 bases, the J end by 2 bases, with 12 bases between. The length of the CDR3 is 14 residues. In germline, CDR1 is SGHRS, CDR2 YFSETQ. In nucleotides, the CDR3 is TGCGCCAGCAGCGATCAGACTTCACAAGAGACCCAGTACTTC. Its protein is CASSDQTSQETQYF.

This clone has more than one count but fewer than ten. The chain joins TRBV5-1 to TRBJ2-2; 13 bases fit TRBD2. After removal of 4 bases from V and 4 bases from J, the junction contained 4 bases not matched to a gene. The CDR3 is made up of 16 amino acids. Germline V CDR1 and CDR2: SGHRS, YFSETQ. The CDR3 reads CASSGWTSGGTGELFF. The CDR3, as DNA: TGCGCCAGCAGCGGATGGACTAGCGGGGGCACCGGGGAGCTGTTTTTT. The whole variable domain, remainder taken from reference TRBV5-1 and TRBJ2-2, is KAGVTQTPRYLIKTRGQQVTLSCSPISGHRSVSWYQQTPGQGLQFLFEYFSETQRNKGNFPGRFSGRQFSNSRSEMNVSTLELGDSALYLCASSGWTSGGTGELFFGEGSRLTVL.